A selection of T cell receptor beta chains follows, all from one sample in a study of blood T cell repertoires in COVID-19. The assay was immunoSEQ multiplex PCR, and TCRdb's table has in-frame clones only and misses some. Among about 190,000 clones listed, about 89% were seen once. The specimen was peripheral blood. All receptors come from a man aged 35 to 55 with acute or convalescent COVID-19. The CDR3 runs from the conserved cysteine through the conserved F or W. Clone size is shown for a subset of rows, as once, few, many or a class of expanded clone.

CASSTGVSGNTIYF,-,TRBJ1-3,TRBV4-1
CASSERLAVSYNEQFF,-,TRBJ2-1,TRBV7-7
CASSPPKVAGETQYF,-,TRBJ2-5,TRBV18
CAWDSTYEQYF,few,TRBJ2-7,TRBV30
CASSIEAGYGYTF,-,TRBJ1-2,TRBV19
CSVEDQWPNYGYTF,-,TRBJ1-2,TRBV29-1
CASSLQGAGELFF,-,TRBJ2-2,TRBV18
CASSGLGGNQPQHF,-,TRBJ1-5,TRBV6-5
CASSPGQGNSPLHF,-,TRBJ1-6,TRBV7-3
CASSTSQGIETEAFF,once,TRBJ1-1,TRBV19
CASSPISGQGGETQYF,-,TRBJ2-5,TRBV7-2
CASSSGQGQETQYF,-,TRBJ2-5,TRBV5-1
CASSSYSGGAFIRYF,few,TRBJ2-3,TRBV7-2
CASSEYLEQFF,-,TRBJ2-1,TRBV25-1
CASNLGRGFQETQYF,-,TRBJ2-5,TRBV5-1
CASSQDLLIGTANTGELFF,-,TRBJ2-2,TRBV4-3
CASNRTGTGGTEAFF,-,TRBJ1-1,TRBV19
CASSDDRLNTEAFF,-,TRBJ1-1,TRBV2
CASSLGRAPHEQYF,-,TRBJ2-7,TRBV28
CASSGTGQGATEAFF,few,TRBJ1-1,TRBV5-4
CASSLDRGAQYF,-,TRBJ2-5,TRBV11-2